What follows are 29 T cell receptor beta chains derived from one specimen sequenced in a study of cytomegalovirus exposure and HLA in healthy donors. Amplification used 60 Vbeta primers and 13 Jbeta primers. Clones were sequenced by immunoSEQ multiplex PCR, and TCRdb holds only the in-frame ones, with some missing. The data show roughly 100,000 clones, around 80% seen once. The sequencing input was PBMCs. The receptors come from a female donor in good health and CMV-seropositive.

V usage is TRBV28 and J usage is TRBJ1-4; 9 nucleotides agree with TRBD1. Germline trimming cut 6 bases from V and 10 bases from J; bases unmatched to any gene: 9. This CDR3 comprises 14 residues. Germline CDR1 is MDHEN and CDR2 is SYDVKM. CDR3 sequence: CASRPGQGLGKLFF. CDR3 bases: TGTGCCAGCAGACCGGGACAGGGATTGGGAAAACTGTTTTTT.

This rearrangement joins TRBV29-1 to TRBJ2-7; D might be TRBD2 (5 bases). The germline V and J ends were trimmed by 3 bases and 1 base, with 10 bases remaining between them. This CDR3 has 13 amino acids. Per germline, CDR1 SQVTM and CDR2 ANQGSEA. CDR3 coding DNA: TGCAGCGTTGAGATGGGGAGATCCTACGAGCAGTACTTC. Translated, it gives CSVEMGRSYEQYF.

The V and J genes are TRBV19 and TRBJ2-2; TRBD2 aligns across 14 bases. This CDR3 region has 18 residues. The V gene end was trimmed by 1 base and the J gene end by 5 bases; junction bases not matched to a gene: 6. Germline V gene sequence: CDR1 LNHDA, CDR2 SQIVND (reference sequence). CDR3 region: CASSIGLAGGPRTGELFF. Here the CDR3 DNA reads TGTGCCAGTAGTATAGGACTAGCGGGAGGGCCGAGGACCGGGGAGCTGTTTTTT. Supplemented by reference TRBV19 and TRBJ2-2, the full variable domain reads DGGITQSPKYLFRKEGQNVTLSCEQNLNHDAMYWYRQDPGQGLRLIYYSQIVNDFQKGDIAEGYSVSREKKESFPLTVTSAQKNPTAFYLCASSIGLAGGPRTGELFFGEGSRLTVL.

DNA for the CDR3: TGTGCCAGCAGCCCATCTAAACTTAGCGGAAACACCATATATTTT. Protein product: CASSPSKLSGNTIYF. The rearrangement links TRBV27 to TRBJ1-3; D ambiguous. The V gene's germline CDR1 is MNHEY and CDR2 SMNVEV (reference sequence). V dropped 6 bases and J dropped 4 bases, with 16 bases sitting between them. This CDR3 comprises 15 residues.

The chain has TRBV2 and TRBJ2-5; 10 bases fit TRBD2. From germline, CDR1 is SNHLY and CDR2 FYNNEI. CDR3 length: 12 amino acids. V lost 6 bases to trimming and J lost 6 bases; unmatched junction nucleotides: 1. The DNA of the CDR3 is TGTGCCAGCAGACTAGCGGGAAAGACCCAGTACTTC. It encodes CASRLAGKTQYF.

The DNA for the CDR3 is TGTGCTAGTGGTTTGGGCCAGGGAAATAATTCACCCCTCCACTTT. This sequence encodes CASGLGQGNNSPLHF. This rearrangement joins TRBV12-5 to TRBJ1-6; D is possibly TRBD1 (5 bases). The germline V gene encodes CDR1 LGHNT and CDR2 FRNRAP. The CDR3 totals 15 residues. Trimming took 1 base from V and 5 from J, leaving 9 bases between them.

The CDR3 DNA reads TGTGCCAGCAGTCCCCGAACAGGGCATGGAGGCTACACCTTC. It yields the protein CASSPRTGHGGYTF. V is TRBV25-1 and J is TRBJ1-2; possible D gene TRBD1, 6 bases. Germline CDR1 and CDR2: MGHDK and SYGVNS. V was trimmed by 5 bases and J by 8 bases, leaving 18 bases between them. The CDR3 contains 14 residues.

The chain is built from TRBV2 and TRBJ2-1; a possible D gene is TRBD2 (5 bases). V was shortened by 7 bases and J by 0 bases, with 13 bases between the two germline ends. This CDR3 spans 15 amino acids. Germline CDR1 and CDR2: SNHLY and FYNNEI. In DNA, the CDR3 is TGTGCCAGCAAAGAAGACGGACTCTCCTACAATGAGCAGTTCTTC. Its translation: CASKEDGLSYNEQFF.

The CDR3 loop reads CASSAQGPRTDTQYF. The DNA for the CDR3 is TGTGCCAGCAGCGCCCAGGGGCCCCGCACAGATACGCAGTATTTT. This sequence joins TRBV7-3 and TRBJ2-3; a possible D gene is TRBD1 (6 bases). This CDR3 has 15 amino acids. Trimming removed 5 bases from V and 1 base from J, with 13 bases in between. The germline CDR1 and CDR2 sequences are SGHTA and FQGTGA.

CDR3 sequence (DNA): TGTGCCACCAGCAGAGATCGGGGGGTTGTGGGCTATGGCTACACCTTC. It translates to CATSRDRGVVGYGYTF. The rearrangement links TRBV15 to TRBJ1-2, with a weak D call TRBD1 (5 bases). The germline V gene has CDR1 LNHNV and CDR2 YYDKDF (reference sequence). The CDR3 extends over 16 amino acids. V was clipped by 0 bases and J by 4 bases, with 15 bases between them.

This clone was recorded only once. The chain links TRBV27 to TRBJ1-4; the D gene is possibly TRBD1 (5 bases). The V and J ends lost 5 bases and 7 bases respectively, with 14 bases between them. CDR1 is MNHEY and CDR2 is SMNVEV in the germline V gene (reference sequence). This CDR3 contains 14 residues. The CDR3 here is CASSRGLAGEKLFF. The CDR3 coding sequence is TGTGCCAGCAGTCGGGGGTTGGCAGGTGAAAAACTGTTTTTT.

The rearrangement joins TRBV28 to TRBJ2-7; D call uncertain. V was pared by 5 bases and J by 3 bases, with 17 bases between. Germline values: CDR1 MDHEN, CDR2 SYDVKM. This CDR3 spans 15 amino acids. CDR3 nucleotide sequence: TGTGCCAGCAGTGCCGCCGGGTCCCGAGACTACGAGCAGTACTTC. Translation gives CASSAAGSRDYEQYF.

V gene TRBV30 combines with J gene TRBJ1-6; D not resolved. Trimming left V 5 bases short and J 2 bases short, with 7 bases between. The CDR3 sequence is 13 residues long. The germline gives CDR1 GTSNPN, CDR2 SVGIG (reference sequence). CDR3 amino acids: CAWGRPYNSPLHF. For the CDR3, the DNA is TGTGCCTGGGGGAGGCCCTATAATTCACCCCTCCACTTT.

The chain employs TRBV6-6 and TRBJ1-2, with a possible D match to TRBD1 (5 bases). The CDR3 runs to 12 residues. CDR1 MNHNY and CDR2 SVGAGI come from the germline V gene (reference sequence). Trimming left V 5 bases short and J 5 bases short, with 9 bases between. The CDR3, as DNA: TGTGCCAGCAGTCAGGGCGCTTATGGCTACACCTTC. Residues: CASSQGAYGYTF.

This chain links TRBV4-3 with TRBJ1-1; D is unresolved. CDR3 length: 14 amino acids. The V gene's germline CDR1 is LGHNA and CDR2 YSLEER. The V gene lost 0 bases and the J gene lost 4 bases, with 9 bases spanning the gap. CDR3 protein: CASSQERAGTEAFF. The CDR3 coding sequence is TGCGCCAGCAGCCAAGAGAGAGCTGGCACTGAAGCTTTCTTT.

This clone was observed a handful of times. The chain recombines TRBV6-1 with TRBJ2-2, with D possibly matching TRBD1 (6 bases). V was cut by 5 bases and J by 4 bases, with 11 bases left in between. CDR3 length: 14 amino acids. Germline CDR1 reads MNHNS; CDR2 reads SASEGT. Here the CDR3 DNA reads TGTGCCAGCAGTTTAAACAGGGCCACCGGGGAGCTGTTTTTT. Encoded protein: CASSLNRATGELFF.

This clone was seen a few times. V is TRBV5-8 and J is TRBJ2-7; the D gene is possibly TRBD1 (5 bases). Deletions cut 1 base from V and 1 base from J, with 9 bases between. This CDR3 is 14 amino acids long. Germline lookup yields CDR1 SGHTS and CDR2 YDEGEE. The CDR3 here is CASSLPGLSYEQYF. The CDR3 DNA is TGTGCCAGCAGCTTGCCAGGGTTGTCCTACGAGCAGTACTTC.

This chain uses TRBV2 with TRBJ2-3; weak D call: TRBD1 (8 bases). The V and J ends lost 5 bases and 4 bases respectively, with 16 bases between them. Looked up from germline, CDR1 is SNHLY and CDR2 is FYNNEI. The CDR3 sequence is 15 residues long. The CDR3 coding sequence is TGTGCCAGCAGTCTACAGGGGGGGGGCGCAGATACGCAGTATTTT. Translation: CASSLQGGGADTQYF. Together with reference TRBV2 and TRBJ2-3, the CDR3 gives the full variable domain: EPEVTQTPSHQVTQMGQEVILRCVPISNHLYFYWYRQILGQKVEFLVSFYNNEISEKSEIFDDQFSVERPDGSNFTLKIRSTKLEDSAMYFCASSLQGGGADTQYFGPGTRLTVL.

The chain links TRBV28 to TRBJ1-4; tentatively, D is TRBD1 (5 bases). This CDR3 region has 15 residues. Deletions cut 2 bases from V and 5 bases from J, with 12 bases between. Germline V lookup: CDR1 MDHEN, CDR2 SYDVKM. Here the CDR3 DNA reads TGTGCCAGCAGTTTAAGGGGCCTGGTGAATGAAAAACTGTTTTTT. This sequence encodes CASSLRGLVNEKLFF. Using reference TRBV28 and TRBJ1-4 for the parts outside the CDR3, the full variable domain is DVKVTQSSRYLVKRTGEKVFLECVQDMDHENMFWYRQDPGLGLRLIYFSYDVKMKEKGDIPEGYSVSREKKERFSLILESASTNQTSMYLCASSLRGLVNEKLFFGSGTQLSVL.

The rearrangement links TRBV11-2 to TRBJ1-1; TRBD1 might be the D (5 bases). This CDR3 region has 17 residues. Looked up from germline, CDR1 is SGHAT and CDR2 is FQNNGV. Trimming left V 1 base short and J 0 bases short, with 15 bases between. In DNA form, the CDR3 reads TGTGCCAGCAGCTTAGGTACCGACAGACTCATGAACACTGAAGCTTTCTTT. Its translation: CASSLGTDRLMNTEAFF.

As regards this clone: Other DNA sequences in the same sample also yield this CDR3. This chain joins TRBV2 and TRBJ1-1; TRBD1 is a possible D gene (5 bases). The CDR3 length is 13 residues. V dropped 2 bases and J dropped 2 bases, with 6 bases sitting between them. CDR1 is SNHLY and CDR2 is FYNNEI in the germline V gene. The DNA of the CDR3 is TGTGCCAGCAGTGAAAGGGGAAACACTGAAGCTTTCTTT. It yields the protein CASSERGNTEAFF.

The chain uses TRBV18 and TRBJ2-3; the match to TRBD2 covers 8 bases. After removal of 6 bases from V and 5 bases from J, the junction contained 7 bases not matched to a gene. Germline CDR1 is KGHSH and CDR2 is LQKENI. CDR3 length: 14 amino acids. For the CDR3, the DNA is TGTGCCAGCTCGTTGACTAGCGTGGAAGATACGCAGTATTTT. Residues: CASSLTSVEDTQYF.

This clone was observed once. The chain has TRBV5-5 and TRBJ2-7; tentatively, D is TRBD2 (6 bases). There are 15 residues in the CDR3. The V gene's germline CDR1 is SGHKS and CDR2 YYEKEE (reference sequence). V lost 2 bases, J lost 2 bases, and 14 bases lay in between. The CDR3 loop is CASSFVAAVPYEQYF. CDR3 sequence (DNA): TGTGCCAGCAGCTTTGTAGCGGCCGTTCCCTACGAGCAGTACTTC.

V gene TRBV9 combines with J gene TRBJ2-7, with 8 bases fitting TRBD1. The CDR3 spans 17 residues. With V trimmed by 1 base and J by 1 base, 10 bases remained unmatched. The germline CDR1 and CDR2 sequences are SGDLS and YYNGEE. The CDR3 region is CASSVHGSGTGSYEQYF. For the CDR3, the DNA is TGTGCCAGCAGCGTACACGGATCCGGGACAGGATCCTACGAGCAGTACTTC.

The V call is TRBV28, the J call TRBJ2-5; TRBD1 might be the D (6 bases). Germline lookup yields CDR1 MDHEN and CDR2 SYDVKM. V shed 5 bases and J shed 1 base, with 20 bases lying between them. This CDR3 is 17 amino acids long. The CDR3 loop reads CASSKWGRRTFQETQYF. The CDR3 DNA is TGTGCCAGCAGTAAATGGGGGCGTCGAACTTTCCAAGAGACCCAGTACTTC.

As DNA, the CDR3 is TGTGCCACCAGCAGAGAGGGCAGGGGGCCCGTGGCCACTGAAGCTTTCTTT. It codes for CATSREGRGPVATEAFF. The J gene is TRBJ1-1, the V gene TRBV15; 8 bases map to TRBD1. This CDR3 comprises 17 residues. Germline V gene sequence: CDR1 LNHNV, CDR2 YYDKDF (reference sequence). V lost 0 bases to trimming and J lost 4 bases; unmatched junction nucleotides: 10.

The V call is TRBV19, the J call TRBJ1-5; D might be TRBD1 (6 bases). The germline V gene has CDR1 LNHDA and CDR2 SQIVND (reference sequence). V shed 7 bases and J shed 7 bases, with 20 bases lying between them. CDR3 length: 15 residues. This CDR3 reads CASTQGTGGGQPQHF. CDR3 in DNA: TGTGCCAGTACCCAGGGGACGGGCGGCGGACAGCCCCAGCATTTT.

The sample holds a few counts of this clone. This rearrangement joins TRBV27 to TRBJ2-7, with 9 positions matching TRBD1. V lost 4 bases to trimming and J lost 0 bases; unmatched junction nucleotides: 4. The CDR3 runs to 15 residues. Germline V gene sequence: CDR1 MNHEY, CDR2 SMNVEV (reference sequence). For the CDR3, the DNA is TGTGCCAGCAGTTACTCGACAGGGGGCTCCTACGAGCAGTACTTC. This sequence encodes CASSYSTGGSYEQYF.

This chain links TRBV10-3 with TRBJ1-1; 8 nucleotides match TRBD1. V was clipped by 5 bases and J by 6 bases; unmatched bases: 11. Germline V gene sequence: CDR1 ENHRY, CDR2 SYGVKD. This CDR3 contains 15 residues. The CDR3 DNA follows: TGTGCCATCAGTATAGGACAGGGAGGCTTAGCTGAAGCTTTCTTT. It encodes CAISIGQGGLAEAFF.